This record covers a single TCR beta chain. Its antigen remains unknown. The sample comes from a study of T cell repertoires in ileal Crohn's disease. The overall study: Surgery for a complication: stricturing in 61%, penetrating in 39%. Biopsies of the neoterminal ileum at postoperative colonoscopy form M6 samples. Study-wide points: Clonality above 26.8% at surgery always came with endoscopic recurrence.

Sequencing used immunoSEQ multiplex PCR; TCRdb keeps in-frame clones, though not all of them. Of about 11,000 clones listed, 80% to 90% were seen once; the top ten hold roughly 16%. Time point specified: neoterminal ileum biopsy at postoperative endoscopy, about 6 months after surgery. The sequenced sample consisted of ileal tissue. The sequence derives from an adult with Crohn's disease.

The CDR3 nucleotides are TGTGCCAGCAGCTCCCAACTAGCGGGAGGGGGAGATACGCAGTATTTT. Translation gives CASSSQLAGGGDTQYF. The chain employs TRBV7-3 and TRBJ2-3; 13 bases align to TRBD2. This CDR3 has 16 residues. V was clipped by 4 bases and J by 5 bases; unmatched bases: 6. Per the germline V gene, CDR1 is SGHTA and CDR2 is FQGTGA.